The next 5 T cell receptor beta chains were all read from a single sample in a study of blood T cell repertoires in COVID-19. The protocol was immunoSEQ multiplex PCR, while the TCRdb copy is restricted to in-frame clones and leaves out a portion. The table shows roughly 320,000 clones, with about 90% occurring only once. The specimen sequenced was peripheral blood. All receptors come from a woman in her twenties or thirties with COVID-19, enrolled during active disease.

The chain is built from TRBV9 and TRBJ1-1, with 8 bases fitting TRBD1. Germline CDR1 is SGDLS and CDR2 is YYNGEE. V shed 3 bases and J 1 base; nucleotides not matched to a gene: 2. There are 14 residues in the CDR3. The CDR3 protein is CASSETGENTEAFF. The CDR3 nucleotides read TGTGCCAGCAGCGAGACAGGGGAGAACACTGAAGCTTTCTTT.

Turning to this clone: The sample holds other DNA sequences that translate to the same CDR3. As DNA, the CDR3 is TGTGCCAGCTCACCGCAGGGGGGCAATCAGCCCCAGCATTTT. It is translated as CASSPQGGNQPQHF. The rearrangement uses TRBV18 and TRBJ1-5, with 7 bases matching TRBD1. Germline CDR1 and CDR2: KGHSH and LQKENI. V lost 3 bases, J lost 2 bases, and 1 base stayed unmatched. The CDR3 is 14 residues long.

The CDR3 here is CASSLSRDRGGNTF. The CDR3, as DNA: TGTGCCAGCTCACTGTCGCGGGACAGGGGAGGGAACACCTTC. J is TRBJ1-2 and V is TRBV18, with 10 bases matching TRBD1. The germline V gene encodes CDR1 KGHSH and CDR2 LQKENI. With V trimmed by 4 bases and J by 12 bases, 11 bases remained unmatched. This CDR3 is built from 14 residues. The variable domain in full, with the rest retrieved from reference TRBV18 and TRBJ1-2, is NAGVMQNPRHLVRRRGQEARLRCSPMKGHSHVYWYRQLPEEGLKFMVYLQKENIIDESGMPKERFSAEFPKEGPSILRIQQVVRGDSAAYFCASSLSRDRGGNTFGSGTRLTVV.

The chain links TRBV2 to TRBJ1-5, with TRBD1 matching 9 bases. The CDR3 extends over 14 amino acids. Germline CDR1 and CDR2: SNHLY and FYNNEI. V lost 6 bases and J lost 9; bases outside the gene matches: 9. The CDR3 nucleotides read TGTGCCAGCAGAGCTGGACAGGGGATCGGGCCCCAGCATTTT. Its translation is CASRAGQGIGPQHF.

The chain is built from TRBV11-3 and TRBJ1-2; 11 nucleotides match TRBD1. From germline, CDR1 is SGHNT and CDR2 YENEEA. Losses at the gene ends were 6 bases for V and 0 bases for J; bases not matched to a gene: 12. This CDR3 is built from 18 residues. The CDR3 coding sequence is TGTGCCAGCAGGGCGGGACAGGGGGACCGAGTTTCTAACTATGGCTACACCTTC. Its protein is CASRAGQGDRVSNYGYTF.